This T cell receptor (beta chain) was identified in a study of cytomegalovirus exposure and HLA in healthy donors. These donors counted as nominally healthy when sampled, but unrecorded immune exposures were likely. Both 60 Vbeta primers and 13 Jbeta primers went into the PCR. The assay was immunoSEQ multiplex PCR, and TCRdb's table has in-frame clones only and misses some. The table includes about 97,000 clones, about 62% detected once. Germline CDR1 reads SGHTA; CDR2 reads FQGTGA. V shed 8 bases, J shed 0 bases, and the junction held 10 bases outside the gene matches. The CDR3 is 15 amino acids. This receptor was identified in a human donor in good health. Sequenced sample: PBMCs. The gene calls are TRBV7-3 and TRBJ2-7; 7 bases match TRBD2. The CDR3 loop is CASAVSGVGSYEQYF. For the CDR3, the DNA is TGTGCCAGCGCAGTGAGCGGGGTGGGCTCCTACGAGCAGTACTTC.